This record covers a single TCR beta chain. Its matching antigen is unknown. Other nucleotide sequences in the sample specify the same CDR3. The CDR3 contains 14 residues. Germline V CDR1 and CDR2: SEHNR, FQNEAQ (reference sequence). The ends were cut back, 5 bases at V and 8 bases at J, with 18 bases in the middle. In the PCR, 60 Vbeta and 13 Jbeta primers were used. This table comes from immunoSEQ multiplex PCR, and its TCRdb copy is limited to in-frame clones, with some not included. The repertoire has about 110,000 clones, 70% to 80% of them found once; the top ten carry 3% to 4.5%. The data originate from a study of cytomegalovirus exposure and HLA in healthy donors. Points from the study as a whole: Clonal expansion, a later analysis showed, was greater in HLA-associated TCR beta chains than in equally common others.

This receptor was taken from a man in his sixties in good health and CMV-seronegative. The chain joins TRBV7-9 to TRBJ1-2; D is possibly TRBD1 (6 bases). Sequencing was performed on PBMCs. CDR3 sequence (DNA): TGTGCCAGCAGCCCAGGGGACCGAGGGACGGGCTACACCTTC. It encodes CASSPGDRGTGYTF.